Sequencing of this T cell receptor (beta chain) was carried out in a study of blood T cell repertoires in COVID-19. Some clones are missing from TCRdb's copy, which holds only in-frame ones; the method was immunoSEQ multiplex PCR. The sample lists roughly 150,000 clones, around 87% occurring once. V gave up 4 bases and J gave up 5 bases; unmatched junction bases: 8. CDR3 length: 14 amino acids. The germline V gene encodes CDR1 SGHTA and CDR2 FQGNSA. The chain couples TRBV7-2 to TRBJ2-7; 7 nucleotides align to TRBD1. The sequence derives from an older woman with active COVID-19. Material for sequencing was peripheral blood. The DNA for the CDR3 is TGTGCCAGCAGCTCCTCAGGGGGTCTCGACGAGCAGTACTTC. Protein: CASSSSGGLDEQYF.